The 18 T cell receptor beta chains listed next were all sequenced from one sample in a study of CD8 T cells in Susac syndrome. An amount of RNA that ranged from 0.5 to 1 ug was reverse transcribed with random hexamers. TCRdb re-derived calls from the immunoSEQ multiplex PCR reads in MiXCR, one entry per CDR3 protein. This table holds about 300,000 distinct CDR3 sequences, more than 75% found once. Sequenced material: CD8+ T cells from PBMCs. The receptors were sampled from a human donor with multiple sclerosis.

This clonotype occurred a few times. The chain carries TRBV28 and TRBJ2-5; 8 bases align to TRBD1. Trimming took 4 bases from V and 5 from J; bases not matched to a gene: 3. The CDR3 is 13 residues long. The germline V gene encodes CDR1 MDHEN and CDR2 SYDVKM. CDR3 amino acids: CASSWTGLETQYF. The CDR3 DNA reads as TGTGCCAGCAGTTGGACAGGGCTTGAGACCCAGTACTTC.

This chain links TRBV28 with TRBJ1-5; D ambiguous. Deletions cut 4 bases from V and 0 bases from J, with 7 bases between. CDR1 MDHEN and CDR2 SYDVKM come from the germline V gene. This CDR3 contains 14 residues. CDR3 amino acids: CASSCCYSNQPQHF. DNA of the CDR3: TGTGCCAGCAGTTGCTGCTATAGCAATCAGCCCCAGCATTTT.

The chain combines TRBV9 with TRBJ2-3; 14 positions match TRBD2. Germline-derived CDR1 and CDR2 are SGDLS and YYNGEE. With 4 bases clipped from V and 3 bases from J, the junction kept 7 bases outside the gene matches. The CDR3 sequence is 17 residues long. CDR3 amino acids: CASSMGLAGVMTDTQYF. The DNA of the CDR3 is TGTGCCAGCAGCATGGGACTAGCGGGAGTAATGACAGATACGCAGTATTTT. The full variable domain, completed using reference TRBV9 and TRBJ2-3, is DSGVTQTPKHLITATGQRVTLRCSPRSGDLSVYWYQQSLDQGLQFLIQYYNGEERAKGNILERFSAQQFPDLHSELNLSSLELGDSALYFCASSMGLAGVMTDTQYFGPGTRLTVL.

The rearrangement joins TRBV15 to TRBJ2-7; D might be TRBD1 (5 bases). Germline V gene lookup returns CDR1 LNHNV and CDR2 YYDKDF (reference sequence). The length of the CDR3 is 11 residues. The V end was cut by 5 bases, the J end by 3 bases, with 5 bases between. The CDR3 reads CATSDSYEQYF. The CDR3 nucleotides are TGTGCCACCAGCGACAGCTACGAGCAGTACTTC.

The V call is TRBV23-1, the J call TRBJ1-5; weak D call: TRBD1 (5 bases). TRBV23-1 is reported as an ORF; its role is uncertain. The CDR3 runs to 20 residues. V was pared by 6 bases and J by 0 bases, with 27 bases between. This CDR3 is CASSYDTRPTDFPSNQPQHF. CDR3 coding DNA: TGCGCCAGCAGCTACGACACAAGACCGACAGATTTTCCTAGCAATCAGCCCCAGCATTTT.

Only one count was recorded for this clonotype. The rearrangement joins TRBV12-3 or TRBV12-4 to TRBJ2-7; 9 nucleotides agree with TRBD2. Unmatched junction bases numbered 7, after V lost 7 bases and J lost 0 bases. The CDR3 has 15 residues. Here the CDR3 reads CASTPTSGSSYEQYF. CDR3 nucleotide sequence: TGTGCCAGCACCCCGACTAGCGGAAGCTCCTACGAGCAGTACTTC.

This chain links TRBV20-1 with TRBJ2-5; unclear D gene. Germline loops: CDR1 DFQATT, CDR2 SNEGSKA (reference sequence). The V gene lost 3 bases and the J gene lost 0 bases, with 17 bases spanning the gap. CDR3 length: 16 residues. CDR3 DNA: TGCAGTGCTAGGCCGCTTTACGGGTTGAACCAAGAGACCCAGTACTTC. It is translated as CSARPLYGLNQETQYF.

The chain uses TRBV6-2 or TRBV6-3 and TRBJ2-7, with D perhaps assigned TRBD1 or TRBD2 (6 bases each). CDR1 MNHEY and CDR2 SVGEGT come from the germline V gene. V lost 7 bases and J lost 0, with 16 bases in between. The CDR3 covers 15 residues. CDR3 DNA: TGTGCCAGCATCGACGTGGGGGGCCCCTCCTACGAGCAGTACTTC. It encodes CASIDVGGPSYEQYF.

The V and J genes are TRBV28 and TRBJ2-7, with D perhaps TRBD1 (6 bases). The germline V gene encodes CDR1 MDHEN and CDR2 SYDVKM. Trimming removed 3 bases from V and 2 bases from J, with 17 bases in between. This CDR3 contains 16 residues. The CDR3 here is CASSFLPRDTAYEQYF. The CDR3 DNA follows: TGTGCCAGCAGTTTTCTCCCAAGGGACACCGCCTACGAGCAGTACTTC. Looking up the rest from reference TRBV28 and TRBJ2-7 gives the full variable domain: DVKVTQSSRYLVKRTGEKVFLECVQDMDHENMFWYRQDPGLGLRLIYFSYDVKMKEKGDIPEGYSVSREKKERFSLILESASTNQTSMYLCASSFLPRDTAYEQYFGPGTRLTVT.

This clonotype was recorded only once. This rearrangement joins TRBV5-5 to TRBJ1-6; D remains ambiguous. CDR3 length equals 13 residues. The V end was cut by 0 bases, the J end by 12 bases, with 10 bases between. Looked up from germline, CDR1 is SGHKS and CDR2 is YYEKEE (reference sequence). This chain's CDR3 is CASSLESVGPLHF. Written as DNA, the CDR3 is TGTGCCAGCAGCTTGGAATCAGTTGGACCCCTCCACTTT. Together with reference TRBV5-5 and TRBJ1-6, the CDR3 gives the full variable domain: DAGVTQSPTHLIKTRGQQVTLRCSPISGHKSVSWYQQVLGQGPQFIFQYYEKEERGRGNFPDRFSARQFPNYSSELNVNALLLGDSALYLCASSLESVGPLHFGNGTRLTVT.

This clonotype was seen a handful of times. The chain employs TRBV9 and TRBJ2-7, with D perhaps TRBD2 (5 bases). Germline V CDR1 and CDR2: SGDLS, YYNGEE. V gave up 3 bases and J gave up 5 bases, with 9 bases separating them. This CDR3 spans 12 amino acids. The DNA for the CDR3 is TGTGCCAGCAGCGCCAGCGGACACGAGCAGTACTTC. This codes for CASSASGHEQYF.

The V and J genes are TRBV19 and TRBJ1-5; D is perhaps TRBD1 (6 bases). The CDR3 extends over 15 amino acids. Trimming shortened V by 8 bases and J by 4 bases, and 18 bases separated the two germline ends. Germline V lookup: CDR1 LNHDA, CDR2 SQIVND (reference sequence). The CDR3 DNA is TGTGCCAGTCGGGGACACGAGCTCATAAATCAGCCCCAGCATTTT. Translating it yields CASRGHELINQPQHF.

This clonotype was detected only a few times. V usage is TRBV11-2 and J usage is TRBJ1-2; D is unresolved. The CDR3 contains 13 residues. CDR1 is SGHAT and CDR2 is FQNNGV in the germline V gene. Trimming took 1 base from V and 4 from J, leaving 7 bases between them. The CDR3 spells CASSLGPLYGYTF. The DNA for the CDR3 is TGTGCCAGCAGCTTAGGACCGCTCTATGGCTACACCTTC.

The count of this clonotype is one. V gene TRBV5-8 combines with J gene TRBJ1-2; D is ambiguous. The V gene lost 1 base and the J gene lost 7 bases, with 2 bases spanning the gap. CDR1 SGHTS and CDR2 YDEGEE come from the germline V gene. The CDR3 is 10 residues long. For the CDR3, the DNA is TGTGCCAGCAGCTTGTTTGGCTACACCTTC. Its protein product is CASSLFGYTF.

The V gene is TRBV6-4, the J gene TRBJ1-2, with 8 bases that match TRBD1. Trimming removed 6 bases from V and 3 bases from J; junction bases left unmatched: 3. CDR3 length: 13 amino acids. Germline values: CDR1 MRHNA, CDR2 SNTAGT. The CDR3 loop is CASRQTGDYGYTF. The DNA of the CDR3 is TGTGCCAGCAGGCAGACAGGGGACTATGGCTACACCTTC.

This clonotype has just one count. The rearrangement uses TRBV27 and TRBJ2-1, with 10 nucleotides matching TRBD2. CDR1 MNHEY and CDR2 SMNVEV come from the germline V gene (reference sequence). The CDR3 runs 15 residues. The J segment lost 10 bases and the V segment lost 5 bases, leaving 11 bases of the junction unmatched. CDR3 region: CASSPRTSGRQEQFF. The CDR3 region has the DNA TGTGCCAGCAGTCCCCGGACTAGCGGAAGGCAGGAGCAGTTCTTC.

A word on this clonotype: A read error may produce the germline difference seen at one junction end. V usage is TRBV5-4 and J usage is TRBJ2-2; D might be TRBD2 (5 bases). The CDR3 runs 12 residues. The germline V gene encodes CDR1 SGHNT and CDR2 YYREEE (reference sequence). CDR3 nucleotide sequence: TGTGCCAGCAGCTTAGGCACCGGGGAGCTGCTTTTT. It codes for CASSLGTGELLF.

This rearrangement joins TRBV27 to TRBJ2-3; a weak D match, TRBD2 (6 bases). V lost 7 bases and J lost 4, with 15 bases in between. The germline V gene has CDR1 MNHEY and CDR2 SMNVEV (reference sequence). CDR3 length: 14 residues. The CDR3 nucleotides are TGTGCCAGCACCTTTAGGGGCGGGGCAGATACGCAGTATTTT. Amino acid sequence: CASTFRGGADTQYF.